These 32 T cell receptor beta chains originate from one sample sequenced in a study of T cells in women clearing cervical HPV infection. Libraries were prepared by immunoSEQ multiplex PCR; TCRdb keeps only in-frame clonotypes and omits some of them. The repertoire table contains 20,000 to 25,000 clones. Sequences were obtained from blood buffy coat. These receptors all come from a woman aged 18 to 75 with a cervical HPV16 infection that either progressed to CIN3+ or cleared (not recorded which).

On this clone itself: The CDR3 extends 3 residues past the end of the read, so its final part is completed from the germline J gene. The chain uses TRBV7-2 and TRBJ1-2; D remains unclear. The CDR3 totals 15 residues. The V gene's germline CDR1 is SGHTA and CDR2 FQGNSA. Partial CDR3 DNA: TGTGCCAGCAGCTTAATGAGGGCCAGCTCCTACGAC. Its protein product is CASSLMRASSYD. The entire CDR3 protein is CASSLMRASSYDYTF.

A word on this clone: The read falls 3 residues short of the CDR3 end, and the missing part is taken from the germline J gene. This chain links TRBV5-6 with TRBJ1-6; the D gene is possibly TRBD1 (5 bases). Germline assignment: CDR1 SGHDT and CDR2 YYEEEE. The CDR3 covers 13 residues. Deletions cut 4 bases from V and 7 bases from J, with 9 bases between. The CDR3 DNA, read in part, is TGTGCCAGCAGCGTGTACAGGAATTCACCC. Its translation is CASSVYRNSP. The complete CDR3 protein is CASSVYRNSPLHF. Looking up the rest from reference TRBV5-6 and TRBJ1-6 gives the full variable domain: DAGVTQSPTHLIKTRGQQVTLRCSPKSGHDTVSWYQQALGQGPQFIFQYYEEEERQRGNFPDRFSGHQFPNYSSELNVNALLLGDSALYLCASSVYRNSPLHFGNGTRLTVT.

With regard to this clone: With the read ending 3 residues before the CDR3 end, the germline J gene is used to fill in that end. The chain joins TRBV29-1 to TRBJ1-2, with D perhaps TRBD1 (6 bases). Germline CDR1 and CDR2: SQVTM and ANQGSEA. The length of the CDR3 is 15 residues. Trimming removed 0 bases at V and 0 bases at J, with 11 bases between. The sequenced CDR3 bases are TGCAGCGTTGAAGATCAGCGGACAGCTAACTATGGC. This codes for CSVEDQRTANYG. The full CDR3 reads CSVEDQRTANYGYTF.

Concerning this clone itself: The read ends 3 residues early relative to the CDR3; the germline J gene fills the gap. The same CDR3 also results from other DNA sequences found in this sample. This chain connects TRBV7-6 to TRBJ1-2; 7 nucleotides match TRBD1. The CDR3 contains 15 residues. The V gene's germline CDR1 is SGHVS and CDR2 FNYEAQ. The sequenced CDR3 bases are TGTGCCAGCAGCTCGTTGACAGGGCGGCCCTACGAC. This translates into CASSSLTGRPYD. In full, the CDR3 reads CASSSLTGRPYDYTF.

As to this clone: The CDR3 is cut off 3 residues early in the read; its end comes from the germline J gene. The chain joins TRBV19 to TRBJ1-2, with D perhaps matching TRBD1 (5 bases). The CDR3 spans 13 residues. Germline lookup yields CDR1 LNHDA and CDR2 SQIVND (reference sequence). The CDR3 sequence is CASSTQGVHDYTF. Incomplete CDR3 DNA: TGTGCCAGTAGTACCCAGGGTGTTCACGAC.

CDR3 bases read: TGTGCCAGCAGCTTAGAGACACCAGATACG. Amino acid sequence: CASSLETPDT. The entire CDR3 protein is CASSLETPDTQYF. The V call is TRBV7-9, the J call TRBJ2-3; D remains unclear. The read ends 3 residues before the CDR3 terminus; that terminus is restored from the germline J gene. Germline V CDR1 and CDR2: SEHNR, FQNEAQ (reference sequence). The CDR3 contains 13 residues. The germline V and J ends were trimmed by 1 base and 4 bases, with 6 bases remaining between them. The variable domain in full, with the rest retrieved from reference TRBV7-9 and TRBJ2-3, is DTGVSQNPRHKITKRGQNVTFRCDPISEHNRLYWYRQTLGQGPEFLTYFQNEAQLEKSRLLSDRFSAERPKGSFSTLEIQRTEQGDSAMYLCASSLETPDTQYFGPGTRLTVL.

A word on this clone: The read is 3 residues too short to cover the CDR3 end, so that end is filled in from the germline J gene. V and J are TRBV30 and TRBJ2-1, with D perhaps TRBD1 (6 bases). There are 14 residues in the CDR3. V shed 4 bases and J shed 2 bases, with 12 bases lying between them. CDR1 and CDR2 from the germline V gene are GTSNPN and SVGIG (reference sequence). The sequenced CDR3 bases are TGTGCCTGGATCTCACAGGGCACCTACAATGAG. Its protein is CAWISQGTYNE. The full CDR3 sequence reads CAWISQGTYNEQFF.

In regard to this clone: The CDR3 extends 3 residues past the end of the read, so its final part is completed from the germline J gene. This chain joins TRBV7-9 and TRBJ2-4; D is unresolved. The V gene's germline CDR1 is SEHNR and CDR2 FQNEAQ (reference sequence). This CDR3 contains 11 residues. The DNA read from the CDR3 is TGTGCCAGCAGCTTCGGTCCTGGT. Translated, it gives CASSFGPG. The CDR3, in full, reads CASSFGPGQYF.

With regard to this clone: Coverage ceases 3 residues before the CDR3 finishes, and the germline J gene fills in the end. The chain uses TRBV9 and TRBJ2-1, with TRBD1 matching 10 bases. Trimming cost V 0 bases and J 8 bases; bases outside gene matches: 8. This CDR3 is built from 16 residues. Germline CDR1 is SGDLS and CDR2 is YYNGEE. The CDR3 reads CASSVDWDRGSDEQFF. The covered CDR3 bases are TGTGCCAGCAGCGTAGACTGGGACAGGGGATCAGATGAG.

As to this clone: The read terminates 3 residues ahead of where the CDR3 ends, so the germline J gene completes it. Additional DNA sequences in this sample encode the identical CDR3. The rearrangement links TRBV19 to TRBJ1-1; the match to TRBD1 covers 7 bases. This CDR3 region has 13 residues. Germline loops: CDR1 LNHDA, CDR2 SQIVND (reference sequence). The sequenced CDR3 bases are TGTGCCAGTAGTCCTACAGGGGAGGTGGAA. It translates to CASSPTGEVE. The complete CDR3 sequence is CASSPTGEVEAFF.

Notes on this clone: The read ends 3 residues before the CDR3 terminus; that terminus is restored from the germline J gene. The V and J genes are TRBV7-9 and TRBJ1-2; D not certain. This CDR3 is built from 13 residues. Germline assignment: CDR1 SEHNR and CDR2 FQNEAQ (reference sequence). Partial CDR3 DNA: TGTGCCAGCAGCTTTCCTTCAACAGATACC. Translation: CASSFPSTDT. The complete CDR3 reads CASSFPSTDTYTF.

Turning to this clone: Sequencing ends 3 residues short of the CDR3 end; the germline J gene provides the rest. The J gene is TRBJ2-5, the V gene TRBV11-2; 7 bases match TRBD2. Germline loops: CDR1 SGHAT, CDR2 FQNNGV. Losses at the gene ends were 5 bases for V and 1 base for J; bases not matched to a gene: 4. This CDR3 has 14 residues. The part of the CDR3 DNA that was read is TGTGCCAGCAGCGAAAGCGGGGCCCAAGAGACC. It codes for CASSESGAQET. The whole CDR3 sequence reads CASSESGAQETQYF.

Worth noting for this clone: The read ends 3 residues early relative to the CDR3; the germline J gene fills the gap. V and J are TRBV2 and TRBJ1-5; D remains ambiguous. The CDR3 runs to 13 residues. Germline CDR1 is SNHLY and CDR2 is FYNNEI. Trimming removed 2 bases from V and 5 bases from J, with 7 bases in between. CDR3: CASSENRDQPQHF. The DNA read from the CDR3 is TGTGCCAGCAGTGAAAATAGAGATCAGCCC. The full variable domain, its missing parts supplied by reference TRBV2 and TRBJ1-5, is EPEVTQTPSHQVTQMGQEVILRCVPISNHLYFYWYRQILGQKVEFLVSFYNNEISEKSEIFDDQFSVERPDGSNFTLKIRSTKLEDSAMYFCASSENRDQPQHFGDGTRLSIL.

Remarks on this clone: The DNA ends 3 residues before the CDR3 does, and the rest of the CDR3 is filled in from the germline J gene. The chain has TRBV20-1 and TRBJ1-2; 9 nucleotides line up with TRBD1. The CDR3 extends over 15 amino acids. CDR1 is DFQATT and CDR2 is SNEGSKA in the germline V gene (reference sequence). J lost 2 bases, V lost 3 bases, and 7 bases had no gene match. The part of the CDR3 DNA that was read is TGCAGTGCTAGTCGAGGACAGGGGAAAAACTATGGC. The encoded protein is CSASRGQGKNYG. From start to end, the CDR3 is CSASRGQGKNYGYTF.

This clone shows up as medium-sized by frequency. The covered CDR3 bases are TGTGCCGCCTCTAGCGGGGGCCACACCGGGGAG. As protein: CAASSGGHTGE. The full CDR3 protein reads CAASSGGHTGELFF. The chain links TRBV19 to TRBJ2-2; 10 bases line up with TRBD2. The CDR3 end falls 3 residues outside the read, so it is completed with the germline J gene. V lost 11 bases and J lost 3; bases outside the gene matches: 6. Germline V CDR1 and CDR2: LNHDA, SQIVND (reference sequence). The CDR3 is 14 amino acids.

Comments on this clone: Read coverage stops 3 residues before the CDR3 terminus; the germline J gene supplies the remainder. V gene TRBV19 combines with J gene TRBJ1-5; D remains unclear. Trimming left V 5 bases short and J 3 bases short, with 8 bases between. This CDR3 spans 13 amino acids. Germline loops: CDR1 LNHDA, CDR2 SQIVND (reference sequence). The DNA read from the CDR3 is TGTGCCAGTAGTCCAGCGATCAATCAGCCC. Translation: CASSPAINQP. The complete CDR3 reads CASSPAINQPQHF.

As concerns this clone: Read data end 3 residues before the CDR3 end; the end is taken from the germline J gene. The rearrangement links TRBV19 to TRBJ1-2, with TRBD1 matching over 9 bases. The germline V gene encodes CDR1 LNHDA and CDR2 SQIVND (reference sequence). The CDR3 length is 15 residues. The CDR3 DNA, read in part, is TGTGCCAGTAGTATAGATGGACACAGGGGGCAAGAC. Translating it yields CASSIDGHRGQD. The entire CDR3 reads CASSIDGHRGQDYTF.

With regard to this clone: The read halts 3 residues ahead of the CDR3 end, with the missing end drawn from the germline J gene. The V call is TRBV2, the J call TRBJ2-1, with TRBD2 as a possible D gene (5 bases). The CDR3 is made up of 14 amino acids. The V gene lost 6 bases and the J gene lost 3 bases, with 12 bases spanning the gap. Germline V CDR1 and CDR2: SNHLY, FYNNEI. The DNA read from the CDR3 is TGTGCCAGCAGGGCGGGTAGTATCTACAATGAG. Its translation: CASRAGSIYNE. The full CDR3 protein is CASRAGSIYNEQFF.

Remarks on this clone: The read falls 3 residues short of the CDR3 end, and the missing part is taken from the germline J gene. The chain has TRBV7-9 and TRBJ2-5; no clear D gene. Trimming left V 5 bases short and J 2 bases short, with 12 bases between. Germline V gene sequence: CDR1 SEHNR, CDR2 FQNEAQ (reference sequence). CDR3 length equals 14 residues. CDR3 sequence reads: CASSPPGSQETQYF. Incomplete CDR3 DNA: TGTGCCAGCAGCCCTCCAGGATCGCAAGAGACC.

For this clone: The read ends 3 residues early relative to the CDR3; the germline J gene fills the gap. The V call is TRBV30, the J call TRBJ2-2; D gene ambiguous. The CDR3 covers 14 residues. V lost 0 bases, J lost 7 bases, and 12 bases lay in between. Per germline, CDR1 GTSNPN and CDR2 SVGIG (reference sequence). CDR3: CAWSVLRKHGELFF. The DNA read from the CDR3 is TGTGCCTGGAGTGTACTAAGGAAGCACGGGGAG. The variable domain in full, with the rest retrieved from reference TRBV30 and TRBJ2-2, is SQTIHQWPATLVQPVGSPLSLECTVEGTSNPNLYWYRQAAGRGLQLLFYSVGIGQISSEVPQNLSASRPQDRQFILSSKKLLLSDSGFYLCAWSVLRKHGELFFGEGSRLTVL.

As regards this clone: The CDR3 end lies 3 residues beyond the end of the read and is filled in from the germline J gene. The V call is TRBV13, the J call TRBJ2-4; TRBD2 aligns across 8 bases. The germline V gene encodes CDR1 PRHDT and CDR2 FYEKMQ (reference sequence). CDR3 size: 17 residues. CDR3 protein: CASIPREGLGSNQPQYF. The DNA read from the CDR3 is TGTGCCAGCATCCCCCGGGAGGGGTTGGGTAGCAATCAGCCT.

Concerning this clone: The read terminates 3 residues ahead of where the CDR3 ends, so the germline J gene completes it. The rearrangement uses TRBV30 and TRBJ2-3; TRBD1 or TRBD2 may be the D gene (5 bases each). The CDR3 totals 15 residues. Germline assignment: CDR1 GTSNPN and CDR2 SVGIG (reference sequence). CDR3 loop: CAWSRGVVSNQPQYF. Incomplete CDR3 DNA: TGTGCCTGGAGTAGAGGGGTTGTAAGCAATCAGCCG. Combining the CDR3 with reference TRBV30 and TRBJ2-3 gives the whole variable domain SQTIHQWPATLVQPVGSPLSLECTVEGTSNPNLYWYRQAAGRGLQLLFYSVGIGQISSEVPQNLSASRPQDRQFILSSKKLLLSDSGFYLCAWSRGVVSNQPQYFGPGTRLTVL.

A remark on this clone: The read finishes 3 residues shy of the CDR3 end, and the germline J gene is used to complete it. The J gene is TRBJ2-6, the V gene TRBV4-2, with D perhaps TRBD2 (7 bases). The V end lost 4 bases, the J end lost 4 bases, and 14 bases lay between the germline ends. Per the germline V gene, CDR1 is LGHNA and CDR2 is YNFKEQ. The CDR3 loop spans 16 amino acids. The sequenced part of the CDR3 DNA is TGTGCCAGCAGCCCAGGGGAGGGGTCGGGGGCCAACGTC. Protein product: CASSPGEGSGANV. The entire CDR3 protein reads CASSPGEGSGANVLTF.

Regarding this clone: The read ends 3 residues early relative to the CDR3; the germline J gene fills the gap. The chain carries TRBV28 and TRBJ2-5; TRBD2 might be the D (6 bases). Germline V lookup: CDR1 MDHEN, CDR2 SYDVKM. V was pared by 7 bases and J by 5 bases, with 14 bases between. The CDR3 contains 13 residues. The CDR3 region is CASTGGAGETQYF. Incomplete CDR3 DNA: TGTGCCAGCACCGGAGGGGCGGGGGAGACC. The variable domain in full, with the rest retrieved from reference TRBV28 and TRBJ2-5, is DVKVTQSSRYLVKRTGEKVFLECVQDMDHENMFWYRQDPGLGLRLIYFSYDVKMKEKGDIPEGYSVSREKKERFSLILESASTNQTSMYLCASTGGAGETQYFGPGTRLLVL.

About this clone: The DNA ends 3 residues before the CDR3 does, and the rest of the CDR3 is filled in from the germline J gene. The rearrangement links TRBV5-6 to TRBJ2-1; 9 bases are shared with TRBD1. The trim removed 5 bases at V and 4 bases at J, leaving 7 bases unmatched. The CDR3 consists of 15 residues. Germline lookup yields CDR1 SGHDT and CDR2 YYEEEE. Incomplete CDR3 DNA: TGTGCCAGCAGTCCGACAGGGGGAGGGTACAATGAG. Residues: CASSPTGGGYNE. In full, the CDR3 is CASSPTGGGYNEQFF.

A note on this clone: Sequencing ends 3 residues short of the CDR3 end; the germline J gene provides the rest. The rearrangement links TRBV19 to TRBJ2-2, with unresolved D. This CDR3 spans 14 amino acids. V lost 1 base to trimming and J lost 7 bases, with 10 bases between them. CDR1 and CDR2 (germline): LNHDA, SQIVND (reference sequence). The CDR3 spells CASSIVVADGELFF. The sequenced CDR3 bases are TGTGCCAGTAGTATAGTCGTCGCAGACGGGGAG.

With regard to this clone: The read stops 3 residues short of the end of the CDR3; the missing end is completed from the germline J gene. V gene TRBV2 combines with J gene TRBJ1-6; D unclear. V was pared by 8 bases and J by 4 bases, with 9 bases between. Germline V gene sequence: CDR1 SNHLY, CDR2 FYNNEI. CDR3 length equals 13 residues. The CDR3 spells CASGGEYNSPLHF. The DNA read from the CDR3 is TGTGCCAGCGGCGGTGAATATAATTCACCC.

Comments on this clone: Coverage ceases 3 residues before the CDR3 finishes, and the germline J gene fills in the end. The J gene is TRBJ1-1, the V gene TRBV2, with D possibly TRBD1 on 5 matching bases. CDR3 size: 12 residues. Trimming left V 6 bases short and J 4 bases short, with 9 bases between. Per germline, CDR1 SNHLY and CDR2 FYNNEI. The part of the CDR3 DNA that was read is TGTGCCAGCAGGGGGCTGCGCACTGAA. Encoded protein: CASRGLRTE. The full CDR3 sequence reads CASRGLRTEAFF.

In regard to this clone: The read ends 3 residues shy of where the CDR3 ends; the end is completed using the germline J gene. This rearrangement joins TRBV30 to TRBJ1-1; TRBD1 is a possible D gene (5 bases). The CDR3 spans 12 residues. V lost 7 bases and J 1 base, leaving 10 bases between the germline ends. Germline V gene lookup returns CDR1 GTSNPN and CDR2 SVGIG (reference sequence). The sequenced CDR3 bases are TGTGCCTTAATCGGGGGGAACACTGAA. Translating gives CALIGGNTE. The entire CDR3 reads CALIGGNTEAFF.

Concerning this clone: The CDR3 is cut off 3 residues early in the read; its end comes from the germline J gene. V usage is TRBV5-1 and J usage is TRBJ2-7; TRBD1 aligns across 7 bases. J was trimmed by 3 bases and V by 4 bases; bases with no gene match: 4. The CDR3 extends over 13 amino acids. Looked up from germline, CDR1 is SGHRS and CDR2 is YFSETQ. CDR3: CASSRDRYYEQYF. Incomplete CDR3 DNA: TGCGCCAGCAGCAGGGACAGATACTACGAG.

A remark on this clone: The DNA ends 3 residues before the CDR3 does, and the rest of the CDR3 is filled in from the germline J gene. The chain links TRBV7-2 to TRBJ2-1; 8 bases line up with TRBD1. CDR3 length: 15 amino acids. V dropped 5 bases and J dropped 2; count of bases not matched to a gene: 5. CDR1 is SGHTA, CDR2 FQGNSA, per germline. CDR3 sequence: CASSHDRGPYNEQFF. The part of the CDR3 DNA that was read is TGTGCCAGCAGCCATGACAGGGGACCCTACAATGAG.

Comments on this clone: The read falls 3 residues short of the CDR3 end, and the missing part is taken from the germline J gene. The rearrangement joins TRBV18 to TRBJ1-6, with TRBD1 matching over 7 bases. Per the germline V gene, CDR1 is KGHSH and CDR2 is LQKENI. V trimming: 3 bases; J trimming: 10 bases; junction bases outside the gene matches: 9. The CDR3 has 15 residues. Partial CDR3 DNA: TGTGCCAGCTCACCCGGACAAGGGGGCTTCTCACCC. This sequence encodes CASSPGQGGFSP. The whole CDR3 protein reads CASSPGQGGFSPLHF. Full variable domain (remainder filled in from reference TRBV18 and TRBJ1-6): NAGVMQNPRHLVRRRGQEARLRCSPMKGHSHVYWYRQLPEEGLKFMVYLQKENIIDESGMPKERFSAEFPKEGPSILRIQQVVRGDSAAYFCASSPGQGGFSPLHFGNGTRLTVT.